This T cell receptor beta chain is from a study of blood T cells in healthy people across ages. Germline lookup yields CDR1 DFQATT and CDR2 SNEGSKA (reference sequence). The CDR3 is made up of 12 amino acids. Trimming left V 5 bases short and J 8 bases short, with 12 bases between. Together with a sample-barcoded 5' primer, a J-beta primer mix was included in a second PCR lasting roughly 6 to 12 cycles. TCRdb itself ran the 5' RACE reads through MiXCR, one entry per CDR3 protein. Among 1,300,000 or so distinct CDR3 sequences, around 55% were seen once, and the ten largest hold roughly 7%. The sequenced sample consisted of blood. This sequence was found in a man younger than 35 in good health. The chain carries TRBV20-1 and TRBJ1-4; possible D gene TRBD1, 5 bases. DNA of the CDR3: TGCAGTGCTGTATCGGGACGGGAAAAACTGTTTTTT. Amino acids: CSAVSGREKLFF.